The text below deals with one T cell receptor beta chain. Its antigen is currently unknown. Here immunoSEQ multiplex PCR was the method, and the copy in TCRdb shows in-frame clones only, minus some. The table has about 60,000 clones, almost 90% seen once. The data originate from a study of OX40 agonist ivuxolimab in advanced cancers. Study details: Three dose-escalation patients had partial responses: one with hepatocellular carcinoma and two with cutaneous melanoma. Overall study findings and caveats: Partial responders at 0.1-3.0 mg/kg showed near-lowest clonal expansion.

The CDR3 consists of 14 residues. Germline assignment: CDR1 LNHDA and CDR2 SQIVND (reference sequence). Trimming cost V 3 bases and J 10 bases, with 13 bases left between them. This chain uses TRBV19 with TRBJ1-6; D remains ambiguous. This clonotype was sampled from an adult with an advanced solid tumor such as melanoma, head and neck, liver or kidney cancer. The specimen was CD4+ or CD8+ T cells sorted from blood, collected in a trial of the OX40 agonist ivuxolimab. CDR3 amino acids: CASSIGPTSSPLHF. The DNA of the CDR3 is TGTGCCAGTAGTATTGGGCCGACATCCTCACCCCTCCACTTT.